A single sample gave rise to the 32 T cell receptor beta chains below, sequenced in a study of cytomegalovirus exposure and HLA in healthy donors. The PCR had 60 Vbeta and 13 Jbeta primers. Only in-frame clones appear in the TCRdb table, and some are missing; sequencing was by immunoSEQ multiplex PCR. The sample has approximately 160,000 clones, around 63% seen once; the top ten hold roughly 4%. Sequencing was done on a sample of PBMCs. The receptor source for this set is a young woman in good health and CMV-seropositive.

Comment on this clone: The junction departs from germline at one end; a sequencing error may be responsible. The chain has TRBV28 and TRBJ2-7; D unclear. The germline V gene has CDR1 MDHEN and CDR2 SYDVKM. CDR3 length: 11 amino acids. The CDR3 loop reads CASSSQTPFDF. In nucleotides, the CDR3 is TGTGCCAGCAGTTCACAAACCCCCTTCGACTTC. Filled out from reference TRBV28 and TRBJ2-7, the complete variable domain reads DVKVTQSSRYLVKRTGEKVFLECVQDMDHENMFWYRQDPGLGLRLIYFSYDVKMKEKGDIPEGYSVSREKKERFSLILESASTNQTSMYLCASSSQTPFDFGPGTRLTVT.

The chain uses TRBV5-1 and TRBJ2-3; D is unresolved. In germline, CDR1 is SGHRS, CDR2 YFSETQ. The CDR3 extends over 14 amino acids. V was trimmed by 0 bases and J by 4 bases, leaving 9 bases between them. The CDR3 sequence: CASSLVAGADTQYF. The CDR3 DNA sequence: TGCGCCAGCAGCTTGGTAGCCGGCGCAGATACGCAGTATTTT.

The chain joins TRBV30 to TRBJ2-7; no clear D gene. Germline V lookup: CDR1 GTSNPN, CDR2 SVGIG (reference sequence). The length of the CDR3 is 11 residues. With 5 bases removed from V and 3 bases from J, the gap between germline ends came to 8 bases. The CDR3, as DNA: TGTGCCTGGGGTCAGAACTACGAGCAGTACTTC. Translation gives CAWGQNYEQYF.

This chain connects TRBV29-1 to TRBJ2-1, with 8 nucleotides matching TRBD2. The CDR3 is 12 amino acids. V lost 4 bases to trimming and J lost 9 bases; unmatched junction nucleotides: 5. Germline assignment: CDR1 SQVTM and CDR2 ANQGSEA. As DNA, the CDR3 is TGCAGCGTTGGGCGGGAGGAGTTTGAGCAGTTCTTC. Translation gives CSVGREEFEQFF.

This chain uses TRBV7-9 with TRBJ1-2; unclear D gene. The CDR3 is 15 residues long. CDR1 is SEHNR and CDR2 is FQNEAQ in the germline V gene (reference sequence). Trimming took 3 bases from V and 0 from J, leaving 11 bases between them. Here the CDR3 reads CASSLEASPNYGYTF. Written as DNA, the CDR3 is TGTGCCAGCAGCTTGGAGGCATCCCCTAACTATGGCTACACCTTC.

The J gene is TRBJ2-1, the V gene TRBV29-1; 11 positions agree with TRBD2. In germline, CDR1 is SQVTM, CDR2 ANQGSEA. The CDR3 runs to 14 residues. Germline trimming cut 8 bases from V and 9 bases from J; bases unmatched to any gene: 12. CDR3 DNA sequence: TGCAGCTCAAGAATAGCGGGAGGGCCAGGTGAGCAGTTCTTC. Amino acid sequence: CSSRIAGGPGEQFF.

As concerns this clone: Other DNA sequences within the sample encode an identical CDR3. The chain couples TRBV4-3 to TRBJ2-7; 9 bases match TRBD2. The CDR3 has 14 amino acids. V gave up 5 bases and J gave up 3 bases; unmatched junction bases: 5. Germline-derived CDR1 and CDR2 are LGHNA and YSLEER. The CDR3 region is CASSVIAGDYEQYF. For the CDR3, the DNA is TGCGCCAGCAGCGTTATAGCGGGAGACTACGAGCAGTACTTC.

In its sample, this clone was seen once. This rearrangement joins TRBV6-5 to TRBJ1-1; 7 positions agree with TRBD1. The CDR3 consists of 14 residues. J gave up 1 base and V 7 bases, and 6 bases lay outside the gene matches. Looked up from germline, CDR1 is MNHEY and CDR2 is SVGAGI. The CDR3 nucleotides are TGTGCCAGCACCAAGGGGGCACGGAACACTGAAGCTTTCTTT. Its translation is CASTKGARNTEAFF.

This clone showed up just once. The J gene is TRBJ1-3, the V gene TRBV5-1; no reliable D call. Deletions cut 2 bases from V and 0 bases from J, with 9 bases between. From germline, CDR1 is SGHRS and CDR2 YFSETQ. CDR3 length equals 15 residues. The CDR3 is CASSFTTHSGNTIYF. The CDR3 DNA reads as TGCGCCAGCAGCTTTACGACACACTCTGGAAACACCATATATTTT.

The V and J genes are TRBV6-1 and TRBJ1-1; D is unresolved. The CDR3 loop spans 13 amino acids. The ends were cut back, 4 bases at V and 1 base at J, with 7 bases in the middle. Germline values: CDR1 MNHNS, CDR2 SASEGT. This chain's CDR3 is CASSGYTNTEAFF. CDR3 DNA sequence: TGTGCCAGCAGTGGTTACACGAACACTGAAGCTTTCTTT.

This clone was recorded a few times. V usage is TRBV28 and J usage is TRBJ2-6, with D possibly TRBD2 on 5 matching bases. Trimming removed 5 bases at V and 0 bases at J, with 26 bases between. CDR3 length: 21 amino acids. The germline V gene encodes CDR1 MDHEN and CDR2 SYDVKM. Here the CDR3 reads CASSPSRTGTTTSSGANVLTF. CDR3 coding DNA: TGTGCCAGCAGTCCTAGTCGTACGGGAACCACGACCAGCTCTGGGGCCAACGTCCTGACTTTC.

The chain joins TRBV6-5 to TRBJ2-7, with 11 bases identical to TRBD2. CDR1 and CDR2 from the germline V gene are MNHEY and SVGAGI. The CDR3 runs to 14 residues. The V gene end was trimmed by 2 bases and the J gene end by 3 bases; junction bases not matched to a gene: 0. The CDR3 DNA reads as TGTGCCAGCAGTTACACTAGCGGGAGCTACGAGCAGTACTTC. Translating it yields CASSYTSGSYEQYF.

This clone has just one count. The CDR3 nucleotides read TGCGCCAGCAGCTTGTTATCCGGGACAAGGAGCTCCTACGAGCAGTACTTC. Its translation: CASSLLSGTRSSYEQYF. The V and J genes are TRBV5-1 and TRBJ2-7, with D tentatively TRBD1 (6 bases). Germline assignment: CDR1 SGHRS and CDR2 YFSETQ. The CDR3 runs to 17 residues. V lost 1 base and J lost 0, with 17 bases in between.

This sequence joins TRBV5-1 and TRBJ2-3; the D gene is possibly TRBD2 (7 bases). The CDR3 contains 16 residues. In germline, CDR1 is SGHRS, CDR2 YFSETQ. Trimming took off 1 base at V and 4 bases at J, with 16 bases between the two ends. The CDR3 bases are TGCGCCAGCAGCTTGAGTAAAAGGGGGGGCGCAGATACGCAGTATTTT. It codes for CASSLSKRGGADTQYF.

This chain connects TRBV18 to TRBJ2-3; D ambiguous. Germline V gene lookup returns CDR1 KGHSH and CDR2 LQKENI. V gave up 1 base and J gave up 2 bases, with 4 bases separating them. The CDR3 is 13 amino acids. In DNA form, the CDR3 reads TGTGCCAGCTCACCACGAGCCACAGATACGCAGTATTTT. It specifies CASSPRATDTQYF.

The chain carries TRBV4-3 and TRBJ2-1; 10 positions match TRBD2. The CDR3 extends over 17 amino acids. The V segment lost 1 base and the J segment 8 bases; nucleotides outside the gene matches: 11. Germline CDR1 and CDR2: LGHNA and YSLEER. The CDR3 spells CASSQAVAGGVMDEQFF. The CDR3 bases are TGCGCCAGCAGCCAAGCGGTAGCGGGGGGAGTAATGGATGAGCAGTTCTTC.

The rearrangement links TRBV28 to TRBJ2-7, with TRBD2 matching 8 bases. The CDR3 extends over 15 amino acids. The germline CDR1 and CDR2 sequences are MDHEN and SYDVKM. The V segment lost 2 bases and the J segment 3 bases; nucleotides outside the gene matches: 6. CDR3 in DNA: TGTGCCAGCAGTTTACGTAGCGGGGCCTTCTACGAGCAGTACTTC. Residues: CASSLRSGAFYEQYF.

The V gene is TRBV30, the J gene TRBJ2-1; TRBD2 is a possible D gene (6 bases). This CDR3 contains 16 residues. Germline V CDR1 and CDR2: GTSNPN, SVGIG (reference sequence). The V end was cut by 5 bases, the J end by 8 bases, with 25 bases between. The CDR3, as DNA: TGTGCCTGGGAAGGCGCTGGCGAAGCGGGCGTGGATGAGCAGTTCTTC. As protein: CAWEGAGEAGVDEQFF.

The chain carries TRBV27 and TRBJ2-1; 10 bases agree with TRBD2. V was clipped by 2 bases and J by 6 bases; unmatched bases: 10. The CDR3 sequence is 17 residues long. The germline CDR1 and CDR2 sequences are MNHEY and SMNVEV (reference sequence). The CDR3 DNA sequence: TGTGCCAGCAGTTTACCTACTAGCGGGATTCATGGCAATGAGCAGTTCTTC. Residues: CASSLPTSGIHGNEQFF.

This clone turned up a few times. This chain joins TRBV13 and TRBJ1-5; a weak D match, TRBD1 (6 bases). The V gene lost 0 bases and the J gene lost 7 bases, with 10 bases spanning the gap. Looked up from germline, CDR1 is PRHDT and CDR2 is FYEKMQ (reference sequence). The CDR3 totals 14 residues. CDR3 loop: CASSLGQGHQPQHF. The CDR3 nucleotides read TGTGCCAGCAGCTTAGGACAGGGTCACCAGCCCCAGCATTTT.

The chain is built from TRBV5-6 and TRBJ1-1, with TRBD1 identical over 8 bases. Germline CDR1 SGHDT, CDR2 YYEEEE. The CDR3 totals 17 residues. The trim removed 0 bases at V and 1 base at J, leaving 8 bases unmatched. The CDR3 DNA sequence: TGTGCCAGCAGCTTGGGGCAGGGGGCAGTTAGGAACACTGAAGCTTTCTTT. Residues: CASSLGQGAVRNTEAFF.

This clone turned up a few times. The chain's CDR3 is CASNPCGDRGLYEQYF. In nucleotides, the CDR3 is TGCGCCAGCAACCCATGCGGGGACAGGGGGCTGTACGAGCAGTACTTC. The J gene is TRBJ2-7, the V gene TRBV10-1; 12 bases are shared with TRBD1. Per the germline V gene, CDR1 is WNHNN and CDR2 is SYGVQD (reference sequence). The trim removed 7 bases at V and 4 bases at J, leaving 11 bases unmatched. This CDR3 spans 16 amino acids.

J is TRBJ1-5 and V is TRBV4-3; weak D call: TRBD1 (5 bases). Germline assignment: CDR1 LGHNA and CDR2 YSLEER. V gave up 4 bases and J gave up 7 bases, with 11 bases separating them. The CDR3 totals 13 residues. The CDR3 DNA follows: TGCGCCAGCAGCCCGCAGGGTGGGCAGCCCCAGCATTTT. This codes for CASSPQGGQPQHF.

The table lists this clone with a few counts. The V call is TRBV2, the J call TRBJ2-3, with D possibly being TRBD1 (5 bases). Germline assignment: CDR1 SNHLY and CDR2 FYNNEI. V was pared by 3 bases and J by 3 bases, with 10 bases between. The CDR3 has 14 residues. The CDR3 coding sequence is TGTGCCAGCAGTGATTTCACAGGAACAGATACGCAGTATTTT. It yields the protein CASSDFTGTDTQYF.

The chain links TRBV19 to TRBJ1-2, with 7 bases matching TRBD1. The CDR3 contains 15 residues. Germline V lookup: CDR1 LNHDA, CDR2 SQIVND (reference sequence). The V segment lost 10 bases and the J segment 2 bases; nucleotides outside the gene matches: 13. DNA for the CDR3: TGTGCCACTAGAGGTATCGGGACAGTGAACTATGGCTACACCTTC. This gives the protein CATRGIGTVNYGYTF.

V is TRBV28 and J is TRBJ1-2, with D possibly matching TRBD1 (5 bases). Trimming removed 0 bases at V and 7 bases at J, with 15 bases between. From germline, CDR1 is MDHEN and CDR2 SYDVKM. The CDR3 runs to 15 residues. CDR3 sequence (DNA): TGTGCCAGCAGTTTATGGGATCAGGGTCCGGGTGGCTACACCTTC. Translated: CASSLWDQGPGGYTF.

This rearrangement joins TRBV27 to TRBJ2-3; D might be TRBD2 (7 bases). This CDR3 comprises 19 residues. Looked up from germline, CDR1 is MNHEY and CDR2 is SMNVEV (reference sequence). V was trimmed by 1 base and J by 4 bases, leaving 24 bases between them. The CDR3 loop reads CASSLWGRGVLAAADTQYF. CDR3 bases: TGTGCCAGCAGTTTATGGGGCAGGGGAGTTCTAGCGGCGGCAGATACGCAGTATTTT.

The V gene is TRBV6-4, the J gene TRBJ1-5; no clear D. CDR3 length: 16 residues. The germline CDR1 and CDR2 sequences are MRHNA and SNTAGT. The V end was cut by 1 base, the J end by 3 bases, with 13 bases between. DNA for the CDR3: TGTGCCAGCAGTGACTTAGGAGGAAAAAACAATCAGCCCCAGCATTTT. This sequence encodes CASSDLGGKNNQPQHF.

This rearrangement joins TRBV29-1 to TRBJ1-2, with D possibly matching TRBD1 (5 bases). Germline CDR1 and CDR2: SQVTM and ANQGSEA. The CDR3 extends over 13 amino acids. Trimming left V 4 bases short and J 8 bases short, with 17 bases between. CDR3 sequence (DNA): TGCAGCGTTGTCAGGGTGGGAAGGGGAGGCTACACCTTC. Amino acids: CSVVRVGRGGYTF.

The chain joins TRBV5-1 to TRBJ2-2; 7 bases map to TRBD1. The germline V gene encodes CDR1 SGHRS and CDR2 YFSETQ. V shed 0 bases and J 4 bases; nucleotides not matched to a gene: 3. The CDR3 extends over 15 amino acids. The CDR3 loop reads CASSLGDRPTGELFF. CDR3 nucleotides: TGCGCCAGCAGCTTGGGGGACAGACCCACCGGGGAGCTGTTTTTT.

This chain connects TRBV2 to TRBJ1-5, with D possibly being TRBD1 (6 bases). The CDR3 extends over 15 amino acids. The V end lost 6 bases, the J end lost 0 bases, and 12 bases lay between the germline ends. Germline assignment: CDR1 SNHLY and CDR2 FYNNEI. The CDR3 here is CASRPTGNSNQPQHF. In DNA form, the CDR3 reads TGTGCCAGCAGACCGACAGGAAATAGCAATCAGCCCCAGCATTTT.

V and J are TRBV2 and TRBJ1-1; a weak D match, TRBD1 (6 bases). This CDR3 has 13 amino acids. V was trimmed by 4 bases and J by 1 base, leaving 7 bases between them. Looked up from germline, CDR1 is SNHLY and CDR2 is FYNNEI. The DNA for the CDR3 is TGTGCCAGCAGTGGACAGGAGAACACTGAAGCTTTCTTT. Translation gives CASSGQENTEAFF.